This TCR beta chain originates from a study of blood T cell repertoires in COVID-19 (TCRdb year 2020). Background for the entire study: Collaborator samples came from the United States, Italy and Spain and covered acute and convalescent phases of COVID-19. The material from the prospective study consisted of cDNA or gDNA derived from T cells, B-cell-depleted T cells, or PBMCs. Deeply sampled blood TCRbeta repertoires from subjects exposed to, actively infected with, or recovered from COVID-19 were included in the dataset. A freely available public database, intended as a resource for researchers studying the immune response to SARS-CoV-2, is where the repertoires were released. Samples came from the ongoing ImmuneRACE study (first 160 participants) plus 1,254 subjects from 6 global collaborators. A de-identified subject ID, COVID-19 status, age in years and sex were almost always included in the sample metadata. Where HLA class I and class II types were available, the types were taken from metadata supplied by the sample provider, not from assay-based typing. Broad study findings and their caveats: The quantity of clinical and demographic metadata differed by source and by participant and was supplied without curation.

The CDR3 contains 13 residues, cysteine and phenylalanine counted. Only CDR3 DNA is held: 39 bases, read in frame from base 1. V and J are trimmed by 3 bases and 5 bases, and the gene matches miss 3 bases of the junction. CDR1 and CDR2 are drawn from the germline V gene: KGHSH, LQKENI. Worth noting for this clone: Its antigen remains unidentified. Base qualities are missing; no much larger clone stands one base away.

TCRbeta CDR3 regions were amplified from genomic DNA using the immunoSEQ Assay, a bias-controlled multiplex PCR. From the authors' description of their analysis: Nucleated cell counts per sample were estimated from amplification of reference gene primers within the assay. Sequence reads were collapsed and filtered to measure the absolute abundance of every unique TCRbeta CDR3 rearrangement. For each sample, productive Simpson clonality was calculated by taking the square root of Simpson's diversity index across productive rearrangements. This is the immuneACCESS table as TCRdb keeps it, with only in-frame sequences that have V and J called. A part of the clones is gone; compared with another copy, unresolved V genes explain less than half, and the rest is unexplained. D and trimming were read from the DNA, whereas the V and J calls and clone size are those reported in that table. This sample has approximately 200,000 clones in its table, and 70% to 85% of those were observed once. The top ten constitute under 2% of the sample.

Enrolling through a virtual design, the prospective study's participants ranged in age from roughly 18 to 95 years and lived across more than 20 United States geographic areas. To assign participants to cohorts, the prospective study relied on clinical history that participants themselves reported in a screening survey and a study questionnaire. For ImmuneRACE Cohort 3, a participant was defined as recovered based on two consecutive negative NP/OP PCR tests, clearance by a healthcare professional, or resolution of symptoms. Each participant in the prospective study had whole blood, serum and a nasopharyngeal or oropharyngeal swab collected by mobile phlebotomists. Prospective study participants could optionally give additional blood draws and questionnaires over an approximately two-month period. Blood samples from the prospective study were shipped frozen or at room temperature prior to DNA extraction.

The sequence was collected from a man between 60 and 70 years old who had recovered from COVID-19. The sequenced sample was PBMCs or T cells enriched from blood (not recorded which). The chain is encoded by TRBV18 joined to TRBJ1-2, with 7 central nucleotides matching TRBD1. In nucleotides, the sequence is TGTGCCAGCTCACCCGACAGGGCGTATGGCTACACCTTC. This sequence encodes CASSPDRAYGYTF. The variable domain in full, with residues beyond the CDR3 obtained from the reference TRBV18 and TRBJ1-2 genes, is NAGVMQNPRHLVRRRGQEARLRCSPMKGHSHVYWYRQLPEEGLKFMVYLQKENIIDESGMPKERFSAEFPKEGPSILRIQQVVRGDSAAYFCASSPDRAYGYTFGSGTRLTVV.